This TCR beta chain was sequenced for a study of long-term antiretroviral therapy in people with HIV (dated 2022 in TCRdb). Study-level background: The earliest samples were collected approximately a decade before the 2015 WHO recommendation for immediate ART, a period when ART was typically delayed until CD4 counts fell. Whether ART initiation and durable HIV suppression were associated with changes in peripheral blood TRB repertoire composition and diversity was tested in a retrospective serial study. About 35% of the 30 participants with HIV were female. Test extractions of a monoclonal T-cell line alongside approximately 34 polyclonal samples showed no cross-contamination during QIAcube processing. A total of around 190 cryopreserved PBMC samples came from roughly 30 adults with confirmed HIV infection and were collected serially over a mean of roughly six years (range 1-12).

The immunoSEQ hsTCRB v3.0 assay was used at survey level resolution for TRB variable region sequencing. TRB sequencing targeted a depth of about 40,000-50,000 T-cell genomes per sample. An Illumina MiSeq with a v3 150-cycle kit was used to sequence the pooled TRB libraries. Per the source publication's procedure: Analysis of repertoires was carried out in R inside a reproducible Nextflow workflow spanning QC, data transformation and analysis. LymphoSeq2, an R package for AIRR-Seq data exploration, was used to implement custom analyses. A handful of samples yielding fewer than 5000 total TRB sequences were excluded, leaving more than 150 analyzed HIV repertoires. Among the approximately 200 retained HIV repertoires, roughly 60 were collected before ART initiation and 129 were collected after ART initiation. Repertoires were downsampled to 5000 TRB nucleotide sequences, and summary statistics were averaged over 100 downsampling iterations. The analysis kept only TRB sequences whose CDR3 regions were at least seven amino acids long. Diversity was assessed using a clonality score derived from Shannon entropy and using the Gini coefficient. In the repertoire networks, any two of the top 5000 CDR3 amino acid sequences were connected whenever the two sequences differed by an edit distance of one. For TRB CDR3 amino acid sequences, GLIPH2 was used to predict antigen specificity groups and MHC restriction. Known CMV, EBV, HIV or tissue antigen associations were flagged by matching CDR3 amino acid sequences against VDJdb and McPAS-TCR. Pre-ART, post-ART and control groups were compared with Wilcoxon signed-rank tests and Holm-Bonferroni correction. What TCRdb holds here is the immuneACCESS table cut down to in-frame rearrangements. Part of the clones is not present; checked against another copy, under half of the missing clones reflect an unresolved V gene, and the others are unexplained. V and J calls and clone size are as listed in that table; D and trimming were resolved from the DNA. For this sample there are over 20,000 clones; around 87% appear just once. Jointly, the top ten make up roughly 3.5% of the sample.

What the research found in general, with its limitations: Unsorted PBMC were profiled instead of sorted CD4+ and CD8+ T cells because pre-ART samples had limited cell numbers. Narrower CDR3 length ranges were observed in HIV repertoires than in controls, and an antigen-experienced repertoire with only a slight naive shift after ART was suggested by the network structure. Expanded TRB clones identified before ART initiation dominated the repertoire across all time points, though the dominance fluctuated and decreased in many PLHIV after ART. A significant increase in TRB diversity was found to be associated with ART initiation, although TRB diversity was observed to remain significantly below that of transplant donor controls even after long-term ART. Inferences about post-ART repertoire changes are limited because no data were available on ART adherence, viral resistance or therapy changes. The samples span the years 2004 to 2017, and the ART regimens used may be less effective than current regimens. Since PBMC availability was limited, sequencing covered only the TCR beta chain, with no alpha chain pairing.

Worth noting for this clone: Its antigen is not yet known. Within one base of it there is no much larger clone, and no base qualities were kept.

Participants were included only if at least one PBMC sample before ART initiation and at least two post-ART samples were available. Every participant with HIV received treatment in the United States of America. Before DNA extraction, cryopreserved samples of about 0.95-10 million PBMC were thawed and then washed. At the time of the earliest PBMC sample, participants with HIV were aged between about 23 and 54 years. PBMC samples from each participant spanned 1-4 timepoints before ART initiation and 2-8 timepoints after ART initiation, with a median of 7 samples. For every participant, serial HIV viral load, CD4+ T-cell count, ART history and demographic data were obtained. Genomic DNA was extracted from unsorted PBMC with a Qiagen kit on a QIAcube, with processing performed in batches of 12 samples. The CDR3 numbers 13 residues from cysteine through phenylalanine. Here the CDR3 DNA is all that survives: 39 bases in frame from base 1. Compared with germline, V lacks 6 bases and J lacks 5 bases; bases without a gene match: 6. The germline V gene specifies ENHRY as CDR1 and SYGVKD as CDR2.

Specimen: unsorted PBMCs, collected approximately 2.5 years after starting antiretroviral therapy. The receptor chain draws on TRBV10-3 and TRBJ2-7, with 8 bases matching TRBD1. The receptor was derived from a woman in her 50s with HIV. The nucleotide sequence is given as TGTGCCATCAGGCAGGGGGCTGAGAACGAGCAGTACTTC. Translated, this gives CAIRQGAENEQYF.